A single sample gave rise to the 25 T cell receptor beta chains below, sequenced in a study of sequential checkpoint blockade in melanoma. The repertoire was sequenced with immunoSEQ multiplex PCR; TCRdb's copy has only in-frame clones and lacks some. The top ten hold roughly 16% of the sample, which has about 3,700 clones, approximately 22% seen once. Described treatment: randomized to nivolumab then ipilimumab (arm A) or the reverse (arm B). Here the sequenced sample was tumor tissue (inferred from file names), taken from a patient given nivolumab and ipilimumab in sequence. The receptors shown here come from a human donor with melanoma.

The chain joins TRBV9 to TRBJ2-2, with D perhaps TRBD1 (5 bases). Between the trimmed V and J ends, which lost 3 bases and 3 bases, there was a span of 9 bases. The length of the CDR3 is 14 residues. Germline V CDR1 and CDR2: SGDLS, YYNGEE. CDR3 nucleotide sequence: TGTGCCAGCAGCGCTCAGGGTTACACCGGGGAGCTGTTTTTT. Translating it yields CASSAQGYTGELFF.

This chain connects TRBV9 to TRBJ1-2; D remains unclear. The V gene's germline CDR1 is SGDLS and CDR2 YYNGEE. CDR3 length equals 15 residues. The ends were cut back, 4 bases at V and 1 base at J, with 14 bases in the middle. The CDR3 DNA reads TGTGCCAGCAGCCCCAGGAGTGGTTTTAACTATGGCTACACCTTC. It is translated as CASSPRSGFNYGYTF.

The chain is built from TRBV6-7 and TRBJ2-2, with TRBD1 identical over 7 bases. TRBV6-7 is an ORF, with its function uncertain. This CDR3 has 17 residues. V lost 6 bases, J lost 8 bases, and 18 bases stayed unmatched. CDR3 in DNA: TGTGCCAGCAGAAGACCCAGGGGCCAGGGGGTTTTAGGGGAGCTGTTTTTT. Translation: CASRRPRGQGVLGELFF.

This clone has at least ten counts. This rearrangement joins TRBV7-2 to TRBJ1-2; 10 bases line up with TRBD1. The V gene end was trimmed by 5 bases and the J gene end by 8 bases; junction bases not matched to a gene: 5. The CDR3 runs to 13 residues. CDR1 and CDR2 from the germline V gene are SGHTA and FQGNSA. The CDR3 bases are TGTGCCAGCAGCCCAGGACAGGGGGTCGGCTACACCTTC. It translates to CASSPGQGVGYTF.

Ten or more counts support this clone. CDR3 coding DNA: TGTGCCAGCAGTATTGGGCGGGGAAAGGATACGCAGTATTTT. This translates into CASSIGRGKDTQYF. The chain couples TRBV9 to TRBJ2-3; TRBD2 might be the D (6 bases). CDR1 SGDLS and CDR2 YYNGEE come from the germline V gene. The length of the CDR3 is 14 residues. With 5 bases removed from V and 6 bases from J, the gap between germline ends came to 16 bases.

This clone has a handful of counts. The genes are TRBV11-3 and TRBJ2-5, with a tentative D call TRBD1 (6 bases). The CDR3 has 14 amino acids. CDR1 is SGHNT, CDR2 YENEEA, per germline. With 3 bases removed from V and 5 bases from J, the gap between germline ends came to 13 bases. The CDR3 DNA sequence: TGTGCCAGCAGCTTGGCTATCAGGGGCGAGACCCAGTACTTC. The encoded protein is CASSLAIRGETQYF.

The CDR3 nucleotides read TGTGCCACCAGCGGCCGGACAGGAGGGGACACTGAAGCTTTCTTT. Translated: CATSGRTGGDTEAFF. The rearrangement links TRBV15 to TRBJ1-1; 7 bases are shared with TRBD1. The CDR3 loop spans 15 amino acids. J lost 3 bases, V lost 5 bases, and 9 bases had no gene match. Germline CDR1 is LNHNV and CDR2 is YYDKDF (reference sequence). Combining the CDR3 with reference TRBV15 and TRBJ1-1 gives the whole variable domain DAMVIQNPRYQVTQFGKPVTLSCSQTLNHNVMYWYQQKSSQAPKLLFHYYDKDFNNEADTPDNFQSRRPNTSFCFLDIRSPGLGDTAMYLCATSGRTGGDTEAFFGQGTRLTVV.

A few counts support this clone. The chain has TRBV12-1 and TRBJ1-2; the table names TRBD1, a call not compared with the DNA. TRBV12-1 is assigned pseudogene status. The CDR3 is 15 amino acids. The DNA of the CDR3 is TGTGCCAGCAGCGCCTTGGGACAGCCAAACTATGGCTACACCTTC. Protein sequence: CASSALGQPNYGYTF.

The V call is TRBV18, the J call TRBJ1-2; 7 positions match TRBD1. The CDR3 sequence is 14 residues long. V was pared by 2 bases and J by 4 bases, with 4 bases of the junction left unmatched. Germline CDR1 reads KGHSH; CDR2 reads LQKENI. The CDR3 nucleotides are TGTGCCAGCTCACCAACGACAGGGACCTATGGCTACACCTTC. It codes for CASSPTTGTYGYTF.

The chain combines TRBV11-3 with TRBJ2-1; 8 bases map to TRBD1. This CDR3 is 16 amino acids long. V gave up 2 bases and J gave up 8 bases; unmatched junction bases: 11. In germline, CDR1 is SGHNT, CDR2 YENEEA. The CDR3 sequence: CASSLSLDRESDEQFF. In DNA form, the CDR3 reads TGTGCCAGCAGCTTATCTCTGGACAGGGAATCTGATGAGCAGTTCTTC.

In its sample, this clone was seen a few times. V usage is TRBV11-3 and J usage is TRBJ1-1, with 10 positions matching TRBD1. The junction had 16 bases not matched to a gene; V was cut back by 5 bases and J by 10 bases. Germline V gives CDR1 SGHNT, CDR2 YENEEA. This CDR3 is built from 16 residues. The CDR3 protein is CASSRYGQGVGQVAFF. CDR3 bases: TGTGCCAGCAGCCGATACGGACAGGGGGTGGGGCAGGTAGCTTTCTTT.

The CDR3 DNA follows: TGTGCCAGTAGTATAAGAGGGTTTCAGGGGTCCGCAGTTCAGCCCCAGCATTTT. This translates into CASSIRGFQGSAVQPQHF. The J gene is TRBJ1-5, the V gene TRBV19, with D perhaps TRBD1 (6 bases). This CDR3 region has 18 residues. Germline lookup yields CDR1 LNHDA and CDR2 SQIVND (reference sequence). The germline V and J ends were trimmed by 2 bases and 6 bases, with 23 bases remaining between them.

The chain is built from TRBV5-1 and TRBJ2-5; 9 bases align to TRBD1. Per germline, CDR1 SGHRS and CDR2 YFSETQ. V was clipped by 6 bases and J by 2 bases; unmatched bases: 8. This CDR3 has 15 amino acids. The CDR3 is CASMKGQGGQETQYF. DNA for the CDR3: TGCGCCAGCATGAAGGGACAGGGAGGGCAAGAGACCCAGTACTTC.

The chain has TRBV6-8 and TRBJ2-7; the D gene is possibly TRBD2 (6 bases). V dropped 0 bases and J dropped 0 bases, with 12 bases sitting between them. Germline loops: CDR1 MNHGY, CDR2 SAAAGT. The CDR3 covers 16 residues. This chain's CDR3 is CASSYSRGSYSYEQYF. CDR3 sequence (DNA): TGTGCCAGCAGTTACTCCCGGGGGTCGTACTCCTACGAGCAGTACTTC.

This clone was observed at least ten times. CDR3 bases: TGTGCCAGCAGCCGAGCGGGTAGGGCTGGATCGGTCGTCCTGACTTTC. This gives the protein CASSRAGRAGSVVLTF. The chain links TRBV11-3 to TRBJ2-6, with a possible D match to TRBD2 (6 bases). This CDR3 contains 16 residues. Germline-derived CDR1 and CDR2 are SGHNT and YENEEA. Trimming shortened V by 5 bases and J by 12 bases, and 23 bases separated the two germline ends.

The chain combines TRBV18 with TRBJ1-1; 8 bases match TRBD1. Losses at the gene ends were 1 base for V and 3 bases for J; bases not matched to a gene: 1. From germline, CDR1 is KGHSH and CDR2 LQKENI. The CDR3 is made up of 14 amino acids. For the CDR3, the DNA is TGTGCCAGCTCACCACTGGACAGGGACACTGAAGCTTTCTTT. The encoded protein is CASSPLDRDTEAFF.

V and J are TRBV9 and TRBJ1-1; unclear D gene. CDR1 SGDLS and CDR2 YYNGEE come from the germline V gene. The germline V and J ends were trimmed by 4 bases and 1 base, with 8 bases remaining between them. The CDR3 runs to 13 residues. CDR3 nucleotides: TGTGCCAGCAGCCGGCGGGGGAACACTGAAGCTTTCTTT. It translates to CASSRRGNTEAFF.

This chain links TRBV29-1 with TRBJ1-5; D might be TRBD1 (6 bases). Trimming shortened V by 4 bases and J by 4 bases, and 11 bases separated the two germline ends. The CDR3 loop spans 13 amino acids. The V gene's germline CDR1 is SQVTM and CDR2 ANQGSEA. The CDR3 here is CSVAGQSNQPQHF. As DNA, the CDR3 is TGCAGCGTTGCTGGACAGTCGAATCAGCCCCAGCATTTT. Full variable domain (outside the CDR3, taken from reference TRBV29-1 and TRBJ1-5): SAVISQKPSRDICQRGTSLTIQCQVDSQVTMMFWYRQQPGQSLTLIATANQGSEATYESGFVIDKFPISRPNLTFSTLTVSNMSPEDSSIYLCSVAGQSNQPQHFGDGTRLSIL.

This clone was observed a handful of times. The CDR3 protein is CASNQEGGEKLFF. CDR3 nucleotides: TGTGCCAGCAACCAGGAGGGGGGTGAAAAACTGTTTTTT. The chain carries TRBV9 and TRBJ1-4; tentative D call: TRBD1 (6 bases). CDR1 and CDR2 from the germline V gene are SGDLS and YYNGEE. V was clipped by 6 bases and J by 7 bases, with 13 bases between them. The CDR3 has 13 residues.

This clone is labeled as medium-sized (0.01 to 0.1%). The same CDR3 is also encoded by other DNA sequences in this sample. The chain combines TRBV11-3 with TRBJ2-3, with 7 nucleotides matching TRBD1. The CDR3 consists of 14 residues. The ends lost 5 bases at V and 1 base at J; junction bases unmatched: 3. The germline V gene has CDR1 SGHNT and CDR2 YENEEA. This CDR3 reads CASSTGQGTDTQYF. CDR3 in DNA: TGTGCCAGCAGCACCGGACAGGGCACAGATACGCAGTATTTT.

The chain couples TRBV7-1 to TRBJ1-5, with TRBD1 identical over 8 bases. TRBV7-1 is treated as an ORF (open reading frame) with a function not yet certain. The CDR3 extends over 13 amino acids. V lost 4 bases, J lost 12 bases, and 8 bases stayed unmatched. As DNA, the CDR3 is TGTGCCAGCAGCTTAGTAGACAGGGGCCGCCAGCATTTT. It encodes CASSLVDRGRQHF.

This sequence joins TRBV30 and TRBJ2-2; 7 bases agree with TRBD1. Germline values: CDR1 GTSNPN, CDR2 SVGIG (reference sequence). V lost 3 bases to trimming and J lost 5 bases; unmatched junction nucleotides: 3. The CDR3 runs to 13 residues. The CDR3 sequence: CAWRGQLTGELFF. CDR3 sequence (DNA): TGTGCCTGGAGGGGACAGTTAACCGGGGAGCTGTTTTTT.

CDR3: CAWSVRQITNSPLHF. Here the CDR3 DNA reads TGTGCCTGGAGTGTACGGCAAATTACGAATTCACCCCTCCACTTT. V is TRBV30 and J is TRBJ1-6; D gene unclear. V was clipped by 0 bases and J by 7 bases, with 13 bases between them. Germline V gene data show CDR1 as GTSNPN and CDR2 as SVGIG (reference sequence). The CDR3 is 15 amino acids.

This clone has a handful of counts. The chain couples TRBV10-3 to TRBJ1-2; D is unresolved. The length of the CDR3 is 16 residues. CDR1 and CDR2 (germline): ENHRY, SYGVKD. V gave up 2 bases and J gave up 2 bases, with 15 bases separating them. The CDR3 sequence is CAISELHLGGNYGYTF. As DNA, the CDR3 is TGTGCCATCAGTGAGCTGCATTTGGGCGGGAACTATGGCTACACCTTC.

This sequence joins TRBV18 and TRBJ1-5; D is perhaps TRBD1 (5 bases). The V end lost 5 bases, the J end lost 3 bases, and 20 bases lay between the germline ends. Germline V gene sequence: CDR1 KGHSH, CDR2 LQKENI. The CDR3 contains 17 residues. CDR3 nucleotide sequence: TGTGCCAGCTCAAGCTTGCGGGACGGCTTCGACAATCAGCCCCAGCATTTT. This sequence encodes CASSSLRDGFDNQPQHF.